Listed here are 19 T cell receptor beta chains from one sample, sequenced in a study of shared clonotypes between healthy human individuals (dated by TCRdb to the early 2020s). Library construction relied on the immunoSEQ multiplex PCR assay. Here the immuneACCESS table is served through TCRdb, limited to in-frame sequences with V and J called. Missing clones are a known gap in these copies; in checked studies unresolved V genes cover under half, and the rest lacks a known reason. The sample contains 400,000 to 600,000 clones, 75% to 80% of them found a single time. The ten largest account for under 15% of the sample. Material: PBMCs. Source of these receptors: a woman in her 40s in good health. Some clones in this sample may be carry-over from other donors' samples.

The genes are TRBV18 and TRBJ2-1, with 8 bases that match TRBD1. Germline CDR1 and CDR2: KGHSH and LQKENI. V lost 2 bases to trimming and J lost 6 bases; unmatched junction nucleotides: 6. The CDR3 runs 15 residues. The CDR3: CASSPIQGDSNEQFF. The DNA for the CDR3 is TGTGCCAGCTCACCAATACAGGGGGATAGCAATGAGCAGTTCTTC.

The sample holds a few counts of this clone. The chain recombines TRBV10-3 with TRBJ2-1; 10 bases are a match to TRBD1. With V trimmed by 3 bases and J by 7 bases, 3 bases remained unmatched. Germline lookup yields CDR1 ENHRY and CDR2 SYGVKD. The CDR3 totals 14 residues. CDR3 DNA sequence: TGTGCCATCAGTGATGGGACAGGGGTTAATGAGCAGTTCTTC. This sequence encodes CAISDGTGVNEQFF.

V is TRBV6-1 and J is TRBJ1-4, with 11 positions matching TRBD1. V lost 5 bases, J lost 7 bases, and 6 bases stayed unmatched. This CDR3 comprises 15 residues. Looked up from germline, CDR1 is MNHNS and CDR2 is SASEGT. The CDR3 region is CASSTGDRGFEKLFF. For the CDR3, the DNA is TGTGCCAGCAGTACCGGGGACAGGGGGTTTGAAAAACTGTTTTTT.

The chain's CDR3 is CASSLSPLWGEQYF. The DNA for the CDR3 is TGTGCCAGCAGCTTATCCCCTTTGTGGGGGGAGCAGTACTTC. The rearrangement links TRBV7-6 to TRBJ2-5; possibly TRBD2 for D (6 bases). Per germline, CDR1 SGHVS and CDR2 FNYEAQ. CDR3 length: 14 amino acids. V was trimmed by 2 bases and J by 11 bases, leaving 18 bases between them.

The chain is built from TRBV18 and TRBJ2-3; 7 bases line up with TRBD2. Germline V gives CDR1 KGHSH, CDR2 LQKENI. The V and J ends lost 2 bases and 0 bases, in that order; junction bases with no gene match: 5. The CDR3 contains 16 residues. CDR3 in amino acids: CASSPIAGGSTDTQYF. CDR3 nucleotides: TGTGCCAGCTCACCAATAGCGGGCGGAAGCACAGATACGCAGTATTTT.

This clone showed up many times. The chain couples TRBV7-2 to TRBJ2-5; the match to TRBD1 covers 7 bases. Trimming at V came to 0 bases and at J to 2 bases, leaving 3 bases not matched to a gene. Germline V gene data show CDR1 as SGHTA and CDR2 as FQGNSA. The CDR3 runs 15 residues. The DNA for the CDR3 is TGTGCCAGCAGCTTAGCGGGACAGAGACAAGAGACCCAGTACTTC. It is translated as CASSLAGQRQETQYF.

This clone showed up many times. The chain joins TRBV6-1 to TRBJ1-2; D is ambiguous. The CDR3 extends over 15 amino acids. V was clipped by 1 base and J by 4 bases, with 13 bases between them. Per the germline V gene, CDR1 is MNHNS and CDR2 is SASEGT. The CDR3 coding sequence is TGTGCCAGCAGTGAAGAAGGATGGGGTCGCTATGGCTACACCTTC. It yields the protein CASSEEGWGRYGYTF.

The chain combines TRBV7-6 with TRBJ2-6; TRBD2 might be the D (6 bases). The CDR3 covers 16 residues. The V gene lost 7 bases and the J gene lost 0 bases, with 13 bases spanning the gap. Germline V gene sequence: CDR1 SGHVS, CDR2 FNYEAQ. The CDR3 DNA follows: TGTGCCAGCAACCCGGGACTGCCCTCTGGGGCCAACGTCCTGACTTTC. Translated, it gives CASNPGLPSGANVLTF.

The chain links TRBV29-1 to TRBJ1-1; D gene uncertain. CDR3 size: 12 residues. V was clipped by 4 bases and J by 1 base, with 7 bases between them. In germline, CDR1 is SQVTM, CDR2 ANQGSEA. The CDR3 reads CSVGSANTEAFF. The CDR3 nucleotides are TGCAGCGTTGGTAGTGCGAACACTGAAGCTTTCTTT.

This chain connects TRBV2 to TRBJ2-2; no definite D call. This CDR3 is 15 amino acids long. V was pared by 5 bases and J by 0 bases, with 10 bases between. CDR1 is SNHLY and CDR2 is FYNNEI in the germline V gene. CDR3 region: CASSFDGPNTGELFF. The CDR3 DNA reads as TGTGCCAGCAGTTTTGACGGGCCGAACACCGGGGAGCTGTTTTTT.

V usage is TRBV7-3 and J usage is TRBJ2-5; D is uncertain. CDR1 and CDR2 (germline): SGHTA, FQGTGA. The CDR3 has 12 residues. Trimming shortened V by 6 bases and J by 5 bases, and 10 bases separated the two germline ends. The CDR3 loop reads CASRTFRETQYF. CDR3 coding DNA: TGTGCCAGCAGGACCTTTAGGGAGACCCAGTACTTC.

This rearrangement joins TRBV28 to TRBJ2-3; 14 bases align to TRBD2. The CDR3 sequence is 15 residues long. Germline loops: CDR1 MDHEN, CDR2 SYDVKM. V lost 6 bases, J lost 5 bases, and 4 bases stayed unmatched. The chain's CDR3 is CASRGLAGELDTQYF. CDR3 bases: TGTGCCAGCAGGGGACTAGCGGGAGAACTAGATACGCAGTATTTT.

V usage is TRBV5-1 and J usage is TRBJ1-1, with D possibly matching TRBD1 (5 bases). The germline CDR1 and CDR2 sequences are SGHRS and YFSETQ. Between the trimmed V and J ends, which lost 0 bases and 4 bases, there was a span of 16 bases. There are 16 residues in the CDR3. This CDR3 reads CASSLALAGSFTEAFF. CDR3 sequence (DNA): TGCGCCAGCAGCTTGGCCCTCGCAGGGAGTTTCACTGAAGCTTTCTTT.

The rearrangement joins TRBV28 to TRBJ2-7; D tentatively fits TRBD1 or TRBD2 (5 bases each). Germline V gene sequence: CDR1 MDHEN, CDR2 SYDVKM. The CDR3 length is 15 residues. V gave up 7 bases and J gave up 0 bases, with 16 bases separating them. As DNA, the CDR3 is TGTGCCAGCATTGACGGATGGGGGTCCTCCTACGAGCAGTACTTC. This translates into CASIDGWGSSYEQYF.

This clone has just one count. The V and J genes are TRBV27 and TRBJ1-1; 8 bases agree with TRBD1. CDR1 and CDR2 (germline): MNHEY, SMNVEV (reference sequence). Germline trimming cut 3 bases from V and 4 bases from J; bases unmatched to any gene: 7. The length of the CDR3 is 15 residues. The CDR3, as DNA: TGTGCCAGCAGTTTGCTGCAGGGGGCGGGCACTGAAGCTTTCTTT. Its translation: CASSLLQGAGTEAFF.

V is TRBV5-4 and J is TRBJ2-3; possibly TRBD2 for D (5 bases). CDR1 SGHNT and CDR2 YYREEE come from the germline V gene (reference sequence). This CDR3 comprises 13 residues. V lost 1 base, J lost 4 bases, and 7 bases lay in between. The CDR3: CASSLPGSDTQYF. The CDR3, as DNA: TGTGCCAGCAGCTTGCCGGGGTCAGATACGCAGTATTTT. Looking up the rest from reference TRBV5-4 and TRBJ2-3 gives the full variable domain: ETGVTQSPTHLIKTRGQQVTLRCSSQSGHNTVSWYQQALGQGPQFIFQYYREEENGRGNFPPRFSGLQFPNYSSELNVNALELDDSALYLCASSLPGSDTQYFGPGTRLTVL.

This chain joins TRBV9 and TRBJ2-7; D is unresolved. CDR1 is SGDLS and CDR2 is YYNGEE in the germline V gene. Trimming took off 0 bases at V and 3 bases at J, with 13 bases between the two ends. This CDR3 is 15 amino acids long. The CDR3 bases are TGTGCCAGCAGCGTAGGAAATTCGGACGGCTACGAGCAGTACTTC. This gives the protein CASSVGNSDGYEQYF.

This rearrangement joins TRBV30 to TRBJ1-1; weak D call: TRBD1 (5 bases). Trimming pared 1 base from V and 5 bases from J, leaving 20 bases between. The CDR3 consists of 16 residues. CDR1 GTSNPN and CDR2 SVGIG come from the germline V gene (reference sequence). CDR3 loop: CAWSAGLDQGGTEAFF. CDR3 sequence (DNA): TGTGCCTGGAGTGCCGGGTTAGACCAGGGAGGAACTGAAGCTTTCTTT.

CDR3 coding DNA: TGTGCCTGGAGTCTCGGGGCAGGCAATAGCAATCAGCCCCAGCATTTT. Amino acid sequence: CAWSLGAGNSNQPQHF. The chain couples TRBV30 to TRBJ1-5, with a weak D call TRBD1 (5 bases). CDR3 length equals 16 residues. V lost 2 bases to trimming and J lost 0 bases, with 14 bases between them. Germline CDR1 reads GTSNPN; CDR2 reads SVGIG (reference sequence).